The 17 T cell receptor beta chains presented below share a single source sample, sequenced in a study of T cell repertoires in cytomegalovirus infection. These receptors' antigens are unknown. MiXCR, applied by TCRdb to the reads, yields one record per CDR3 protein. Found here are about 570,000 distinct CDR3 sequences, roughly 42% of them singletons; the top ten hold around 48%. Sequenced material: cultured PBMCs, taken from culture after CMV antigen stimulation. The origin of the receptors is a human donor in good health (CMV status not recorded). Some clones in this sample may be carry-over from other donors' samples.

This clonotype has ten or more counts. This chain uses TRBV7-2 with TRBJ1-3; D remains unclear. Germline values: CDR1 SGHTA, CDR2 FQGNSA. The V end was cut by 5 bases, the J end by 4 bases, with 9 bases between. This CDR3 is built from 13 residues. The CDR3 DNA sequence: TGTGCCAGCAGCCCGGGCCAGGGAAACACCATATATTTT. Amino acid sequence: CASSPGQGNTIYF.

This sequence joins TRBV18 and TRBJ2-1; 9 positions match TRBD2. CDR3 length equals 16 residues. J gave up 7 bases and V 0 bases, and 7 bases lay outside the gene matches. CDR1 KGHSH and CDR2 LQKENI come from the germline V gene. CDR3 sequence (DNA): TGTGCCAGCTCACCACCGGTTGGCGGGAGGGGGAATGAGCAGTTCTTC. Translation: CASSPPVGGRGNEQFF.

The V gene is TRBV2, the J gene TRBJ1-4; no clear D gene. The CDR3 spans 15 residues. Per germline, CDR1 SNHLY and CDR2 FYNNEI. V was shortened by 5 bases and J by 0 bases, with 10 bases between the two germline ends. CDR3 sequence: CASSFVRTTNEKLFF. CDR3 nucleotides: TGTGCCAGCAGTTTTGTAAGAACAACTAATGAAAAACTGTTTTTT. The full variable domain, in which reference TRBV2 and TRBJ1-4 provide the parts outside the CDR3, is EPEVTQTPSHQVTQMGQEVILRCVPISNHLYFYWYRQILGQKVEFLVSFYNNEISEKSEIFDDQFSVERPDGSNFTLKIRSTKLEDSAMYFCASSFVRTTNEKLFFGSGTQLSVL.

This clonotype was detected only a few times. The chain is built from TRBV6-1 and TRBJ2-5; TRBD2 is a possible D gene (5 bases). This CDR3 is 14 amino acids long. CDR1 and CDR2 (germline): MNHNS, SASEGT. The germline V and J ends were trimmed by 8 bases and 5 bases, with 18 bases remaining between them. The CDR3 region is CASALARGFETQYF. Written as DNA, the CDR3 is TGTGCCAGCGCCCTAGCCCGTGGTTTTGAGACCCAGTACTTC.

The chain recombines TRBV6-1 with TRBJ1-2; possibly TRBD1 for D (5 bases). CDR3 length: 14 amino acids. V lost 0 bases and J 5 bases, leaving 10 bases between the germline ends. CDR1 and CDR2 (germline): MNHNS, SASEGT. CDR3 residues: CASSEAWGLYGYTF. CDR3 in DNA: TGTGCCAGCAGTGAAGCTTGGGGCCTTTATGGCTACACCTTC.

This clonotype came up a few times. The chain is built from TRBV29-1 and TRBJ2-2; unclear D gene. V was shortened by 4 bases and J by 2 bases, with 11 bases between the two germline ends. Per germline, CDR1 SQVTM and CDR2 ANQGSEA. The CDR3 extends over 14 amino acids. The CDR3 coding sequence is TGCAGCGTTGTTCCGGACCTAAACACCGGGGAGCTGTTTTTT. Protein sequence: CSVVPDLNTGELFF.

This clonotype was seen ten or more times. The chain employs TRBV7-2 and TRBJ2-5, with D uncertain. Germline-derived CDR1 and CDR2 are SGHTA and FQGNSA. Between the trimmed V and J ends, which lost 2 bases and 5 bases, there was a span of 6 bases. This CDR3 contains 12 residues. The DNA for the CDR3 is TGTGCCAGCAGCTTATCTGGGGAGACCCAGTACTTC. Translation: CASSLSGETQYF.

The chain is built from TRBV6-8 and TRBJ1-6; TRBD1 might be the D (5 bases). Germline V gives CDR1 MNHGY, CDR2 SAAAGT. The CDR3 is 15 residues long. V was cut by 1 base and J by 7 bases, with 11 bases left in between. CDR3 DNA sequence: TGTGCCAGCAGTTACTGGGGGACCTCCAATTCACCCCTCCACTTT. Amino acids: CASSYWGTSNSPLHF.

This clonotype was observed at least ten times. This chain links TRBV7-2 with TRBJ1-1; 8 bases are shared with TRBD1. Germline CDR1 is SGHTA and CDR2 is FQGNSA. The CDR3 has 15 residues. The V and J ends lost 5 bases and 1 base, in that order; junction bases with no gene match: 6. The CDR3 sequence: CASSPQGTGNTEAFF. DNA for the CDR3: TGTGCCAGCAGCCCACAAGGGACAGGGAACACTGAAGCTTTCTTT. Full variable domain (rest looked up from reference TRBV7-2 and TRBJ1-1): GAGVSQSPSNKVTEKGKDVELRCDPISGHTALYWYRQSLGQGLEFLIYFQGNSAPDKSGLPSDRFSAERTGGSVSTLTIQRTQQEDSAVYLCASSPQGTGNTEAFFGQGTRLTVV.

V usage is TRBV6-5 and J usage is TRBJ1-3; no firm D call. Germline-derived CDR1 and CDR2 are MNHEY and SVGAGI. This CDR3 has 12 amino acids. The germline V and J ends were trimmed by 4 bases and 4 bases, with 5 bases remaining between them. CDR3 in amino acids: CASSSYGNTIYF. As DNA, the CDR3 is TGTGCCAGCAGTTCCTACGGAAACACCATATATTTT.

The chain couples TRBV19 to TRBJ1-5; 12 bases line up with TRBD1. Germline V gene lookup returns CDR1 LNHDA and CDR2 SQIVND (reference sequence). The length of the CDR3 is 20 residues. V shed 5 bases, J shed 0 bases, and the junction held 14 bases outside the gene matches. The CDR3 reads CASSEEPGQGAFYSNQPQHF. The CDR3 nucleotides are TGTGCCAGTAGTGAGGAACCGGGACAGGGGGCTTTCTATAGCAATCAGCCCCAGCATTTT.

The J gene is TRBJ1-5, the V gene TRBV7-8; 8 bases are shared with TRBD1. Germline-derived CDR1 and CDR2 are SGHVS and FQNEAQ. Trimming removed 5 bases from V and 4 bases from J; junction bases left unmatched: 13. CDR3 length equals 17 residues. The CDR3 loop reads CASSLHKGQGRNQPQHF. CDR3 coding DNA: TGTGCCAGCAGCCTACATAAAGGACAGGGTAGGAATCAGCCCCAGCATTTT. The variable domain in full, completed from reference TRBV7-8 and TRBJ1-5, reads GAGVSQSPRYKVAKRGQDVALRCDPISGHVSLFWYQQALGQGPEFLTYFQNEAQLDKSGLPSDRFFAERPEGSVSTLKIQRTQQEDSAVYLCASSLHKGQGRNQPQHFGDGTRLSIL.

This clonotype was observed many times. The rearrangement joins TRBV7-8 to TRBJ1-5, with 8 bases matching TRBD1. J gave up 7 bases and V 4 bases, and 9 bases lay outside the gene matches. The germline V gene encodes CDR1 SGHVS and CDR2 FQNEAQ. CDR3 length: 15 residues. The DNA for the CDR3 is TGTGCCAGCAGCTACGACAGGGGACGAGAACAGCCCCAGCATTTT. Protein product: CASSYDRGREQPQHF.

This chain links TRBV5-6 with TRBJ2-5; D is unresolved. Trimming stripped 4 bases from V and 0 bases from J, with 10 bases between. Germline CDR1 is SGHDT and CDR2 is YYEEEE. CDR3 size: 14 residues. The CDR3 DNA reads as TGTGCCAGCAGCAACCCTAGGTACCAAGAGACCCAGTACTTC. The encoded protein is CASSNPRYQETQYF. Using reference TRBV5-6 and TRBJ2-5 for the parts outside the CDR3, the full variable domain is DAGVTQSPTHLIKTRGQQVTLRCSPKSGHDTVSWYQQALGQGPQFIFQYYEEEERQRGNFPDRFSGHQFPNYSSELNVNALLLGDSALYLCASSNPRYQETQYFGPGTRLLVL.

This clonotype was counted a few times. The CDR3 protein is CASSSRLAGRDTQYF. The CDR3 DNA reads as TGTGCCAGCAGCTCTAGGCTGGCAGGGCGGGATACGCAGTATTTT. The gene calls are TRBV7-2 and TRBJ2-3, with D possibly matching TRBD1 (5 bases). The CDR3 has 15 residues. V dropped 4 bases and J dropped 6 bases, with 17 bases sitting between them. The germline V gene has CDR1 SGHTA and CDR2 FQGNSA.

The chain links TRBV11-3 to TRBJ2-3, with D possibly being TRBD2 (5 bases). CDR3 length: 14 amino acids. Germline V gene lookup returns CDR1 SGHNT and CDR2 YENEEA. Trimming removed 5 bases at V and 4 bases at J, with 13 bases between. CDR3 residues: CASSQRTGADTQYF. In DNA, the CDR3 is TGTGCCAGCAGCCAACGGACCGGGGCAGATACGCAGTATTTT.

The chain combines TRBV5-4 with TRBJ2-1; 11 bases map to TRBD2. From germline, CDR1 is SGHNT and CDR2 YYREEE (reference sequence). The V and J ends lost 5 bases and 0 bases, in that order; junction bases with no gene match: 10. This CDR3 spans 18 amino acids. CDR3 nucleotide sequence: TGTGCCAGCAGGCCGGGACTAGCGGATGGGAGCTCCTACAATGAGCAGTTCTTC. This codes for CASRPGLADGSSYNEQFF.